This T cell receptor beta chain was sequenced in a study of cytotoxic CD8 clonotypes in ibrutinib-treated CLL. Study in general: A median approximately 12 months of treatment, range 6 to 36, preceded the collection of response samples.

The V gene's germline CDR1 is MDHEN and CDR2 SYDVKM. V lost 6 bases, J lost 0 bases, and 7 bases stayed unmatched. This CDR3 comprises 16 residues. Profiling relied on immunoSEQ multiplex PCR, and the TCRdb table lists in-frame clones only, not all of them. The table includes about 56,000 clones, 50% to 70% detected once. The gene calls are TRBV28 and TRBJ1-3; 8 bases are shared with TRBD1. The receptor's source is a human donor with chronic lymphocytic leukemia. Sequenced here: PBMCs, sampled after 24 months of ibrutinib treatment. CDR3 region: CASRPGQAFSGNTIYF. For the CDR3, the DNA is TGTGCCAGCAGACCGGGACAGGCCTTCTCTGGAAACACCATATATTTT.